This record looks at one TCR beta chain sequence and its context. The antigen is undetermined. This PCR relied on a set of 60 Vbeta primers and 13 Jbeta primers. The protocol was immunoSEQ multiplex PCR, while the TCRdb copy is restricted to in-frame clones and leaves out a portion. The sample contains 55,000 to 85,000 clones, around 72% of which appear only once. The data originate from a study of cytomegalovirus exposure and HLA in healthy donors. General observations from the study: Researchers counted about 150 TCR beta chains as cytomegalovirus-associated.

Trimming took 3 bases from V and 4 from J, leaving 7 bases between them. The germline V gene encodes CDR1 SGHRS and CDR2 YFSETQ. The CDR3 length is 13 residues. The sequenced sample was PBMCs. This TCR derives from a woman aged 40 to 50 in good health and CMV-seropositive. V usage is TRBV5-1 and J usage is TRBJ2-2; D is unresolved. The CDR3 DNA follows: TGCGCCAGCAGCTCCATGTCCACCGGGGAGCTGTTTTTT. Its translation is CASSSMSTGELFF. The full variable domain, with the rest looked up from reference TRBV5-1 and TRBJ2-2, is KAGVTQTPRYLIKTRGQQVTLSCSPISGHRSVSWYQQTPGQGLQFLFEYFSETQRNKGNFPGRFSGRQFSNSRSEMNVSTLELGDSALYLCASSSMSTGELFFGEGSRLTVL.